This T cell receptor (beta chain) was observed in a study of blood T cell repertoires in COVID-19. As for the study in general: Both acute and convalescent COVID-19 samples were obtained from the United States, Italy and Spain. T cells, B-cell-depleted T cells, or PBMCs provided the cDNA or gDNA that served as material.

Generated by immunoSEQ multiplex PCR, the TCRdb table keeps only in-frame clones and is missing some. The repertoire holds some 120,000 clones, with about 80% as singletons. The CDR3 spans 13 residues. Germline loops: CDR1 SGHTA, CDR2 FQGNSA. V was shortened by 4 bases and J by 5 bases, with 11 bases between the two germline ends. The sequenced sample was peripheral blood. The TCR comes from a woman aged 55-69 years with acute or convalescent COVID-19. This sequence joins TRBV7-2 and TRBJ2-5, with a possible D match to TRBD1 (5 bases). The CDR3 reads CASSSQARETQYF. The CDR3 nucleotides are TGTGCCAGCAGCTCACAGGCGCGGGAGACCCAGTACTTC.